This T cell receptor (beta chain) was identified during a study of blood T cells in healthy people across ages. With a J-beta primer mix and a sample-barcoded 5' primer, a second PCR ran about 6 to 11 cycles. Every cDNA molecule bore a tag from a template-switch adaptor containing 12 random nucleotides. TCRdb used MiXCR to reprocess the 5' RACE reads, holding one entry per CDR3 protein. The sample has roughly 730,000 distinct CDR3 sequences, 56% seen once; the top ten hold more than 25%. Study-level points and caveats: Donor CMV status, an unknown factor, possibly confounded changes in expanded clonotypes.

This clonotype was seen a few times. Its antigen is unknown. Per germline, CDR1 ENHRY and CDR2 SYGVKD. The junction had 9 bases not matched to a gene; V was cut back by 10 bases and J by 6 bases. The CDR3 has 13 amino acids. The V call is TRBV10-3, the J call TRBJ1-2; TRBD1 matches 9 bases. This clonotype was obtained from a middle-aged man in good health. Material: blood. DNA for the CDR3: TGTGCCACCCAATTCAGGGACAGGGATGGCTACACCTTC. It is translated as CATQFRDRDGYTF.